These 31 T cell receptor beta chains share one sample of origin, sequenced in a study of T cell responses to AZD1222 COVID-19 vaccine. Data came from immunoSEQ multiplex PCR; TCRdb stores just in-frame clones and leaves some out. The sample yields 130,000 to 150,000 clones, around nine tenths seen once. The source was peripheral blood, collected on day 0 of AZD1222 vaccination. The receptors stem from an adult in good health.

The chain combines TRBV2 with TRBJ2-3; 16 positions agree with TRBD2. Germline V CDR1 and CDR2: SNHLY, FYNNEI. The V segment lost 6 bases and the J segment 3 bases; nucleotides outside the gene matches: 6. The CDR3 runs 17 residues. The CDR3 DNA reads TGTGCCAGCAGGGCCGGGACTAGCGGGGGGGCTACAGATACGCAGTATTTT. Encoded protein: CASRAGTSGGATDTQYF.

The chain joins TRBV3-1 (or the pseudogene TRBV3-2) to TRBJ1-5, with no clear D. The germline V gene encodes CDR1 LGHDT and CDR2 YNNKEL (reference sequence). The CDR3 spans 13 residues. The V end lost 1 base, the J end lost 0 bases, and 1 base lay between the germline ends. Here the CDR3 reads CASSQVSNQPQHF. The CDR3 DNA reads TGTGCCAGCAGCCAAGTTAGCAATCAGCCCCAGCATTTT.

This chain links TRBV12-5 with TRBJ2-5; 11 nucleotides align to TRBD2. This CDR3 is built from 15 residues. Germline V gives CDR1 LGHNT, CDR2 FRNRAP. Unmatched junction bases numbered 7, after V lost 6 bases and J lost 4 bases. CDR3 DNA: TGTGCTAGTGGCCCACGACTAGCGGGGAGAGAGACCCAGTACTTC. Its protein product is CASGPRLAGRETQYF.

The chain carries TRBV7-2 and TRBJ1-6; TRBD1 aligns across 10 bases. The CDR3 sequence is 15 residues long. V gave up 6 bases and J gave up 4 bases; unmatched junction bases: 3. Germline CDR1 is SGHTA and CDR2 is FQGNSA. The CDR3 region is CASRGQGIYNSPLHF. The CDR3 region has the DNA TGTGCCAGCAGGGGACAGGGGATATATAATTCACCCCTCCACTTT.

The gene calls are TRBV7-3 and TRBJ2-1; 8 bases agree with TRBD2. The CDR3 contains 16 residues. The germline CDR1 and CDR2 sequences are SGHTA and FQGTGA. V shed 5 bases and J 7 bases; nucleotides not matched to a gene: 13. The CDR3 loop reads CASSPIGSGTSNEQFF. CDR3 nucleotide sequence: TGTGCCAGCAGCCCCATTGGTAGCGGGACCTCAAATGAGCAGTTCTTC.

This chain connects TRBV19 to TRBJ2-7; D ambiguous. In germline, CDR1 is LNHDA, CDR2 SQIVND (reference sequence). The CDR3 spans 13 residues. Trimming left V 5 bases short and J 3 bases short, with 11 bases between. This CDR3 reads CASSLSGGYEQYF. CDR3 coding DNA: TGTGCCAGTAGTCTATCCGGCGGCTACGAGCAGTACTTC. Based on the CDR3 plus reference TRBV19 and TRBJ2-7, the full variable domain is DGGITQSPKYLFRKEGQNVTLSCEQNLNHDAMYWYRQDPGQGLRLIYYSQIVNDFQKGDIAEGYSVSREKKESFPLTVTSAQKNPTAFYLCASSLSGGYEQYFGPGTRLTVT.

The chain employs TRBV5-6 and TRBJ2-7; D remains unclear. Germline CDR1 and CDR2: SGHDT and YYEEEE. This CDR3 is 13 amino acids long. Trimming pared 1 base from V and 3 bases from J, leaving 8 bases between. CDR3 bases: TGTGCCAGCAGCTTGTTGATCGACTACGAGCAGTACTTC. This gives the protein CASSLLIDYEQYF.

The CDR3 loop is CASSLRAAGGFVQETQYF. The CDR3 nucleotides read TGTGCCAGCAGCTTACGGGCGGCGGGGGGGTTTGTCCAAGAGACCCAGTACTTC. This chain joins TRBV7-2 and TRBJ2-5; 9 nucleotides match TRBD2. The CDR3 length is 18 residues. After removal of 2 bases from V and 1 base from J, the junction contained 11 bases not matched to a gene. From germline, CDR1 is SGHTA and CDR2 FQGNSA.

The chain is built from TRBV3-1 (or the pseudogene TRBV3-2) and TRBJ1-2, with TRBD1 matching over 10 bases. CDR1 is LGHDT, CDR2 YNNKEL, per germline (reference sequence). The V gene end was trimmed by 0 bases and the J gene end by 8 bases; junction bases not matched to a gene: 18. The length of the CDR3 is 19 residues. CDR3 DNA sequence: TGTGCCAGCAGCCAAGACCCCCACCGTAAGACAGGGGGCAAGGAGGGCTACACCTTC. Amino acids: CASSQDPHRKTGGKEGYTF.

CDR3 sequence reads: CASGSDHAEQYF. The CDR3 DNA reads as TGTGCTAGTGGTTCGGACCACGCCGAGCAGTACTTC. This rearrangement joins TRBV12-5 to TRBJ2-7, with no clear D. V was trimmed by 4 bases and J by 6 bases, leaving 10 bases between them. The CDR3 runs to 12 residues. Per the germline V gene, CDR1 is LGHNT and CDR2 is FRNRAP.

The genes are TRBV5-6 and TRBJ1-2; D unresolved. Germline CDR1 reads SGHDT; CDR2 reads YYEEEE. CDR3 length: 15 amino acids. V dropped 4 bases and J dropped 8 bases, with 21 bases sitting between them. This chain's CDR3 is CASSDITGSTQGYTF. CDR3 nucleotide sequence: TGTGCCAGCAGCGATATAACCGGGTCAACCCAAGGCTACACCTTC.

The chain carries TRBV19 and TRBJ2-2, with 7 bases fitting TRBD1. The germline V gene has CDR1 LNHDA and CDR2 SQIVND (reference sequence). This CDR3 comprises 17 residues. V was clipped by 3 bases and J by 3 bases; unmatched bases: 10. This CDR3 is CASSIPIDRDDTGELFF. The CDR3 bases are TGTGCCAGTAGTATTCCCATCGACAGGGACGACACCGGGGAGCTGTTTTTT.

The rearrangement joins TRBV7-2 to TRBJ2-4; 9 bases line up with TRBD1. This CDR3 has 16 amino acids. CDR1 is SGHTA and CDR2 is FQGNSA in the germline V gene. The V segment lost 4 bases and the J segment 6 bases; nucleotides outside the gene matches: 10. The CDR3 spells CASSSASGTGLNIQYF. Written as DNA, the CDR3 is TGTGCCAGCAGCTCCGCTTCCGGGACAGGGCTAAACATTCAGTACTTC. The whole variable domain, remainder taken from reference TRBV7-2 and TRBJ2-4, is GAGVSQSPSNKVTEKGKDVELRCDPISGHTALYWYRQSLGQGLEFLIYFQGNSAPDKSGLPSDRFSAERTGGSVSTLTIQRTQQEDSAVYLCASSSASGTGLNIQYFGAGTRLSVL.

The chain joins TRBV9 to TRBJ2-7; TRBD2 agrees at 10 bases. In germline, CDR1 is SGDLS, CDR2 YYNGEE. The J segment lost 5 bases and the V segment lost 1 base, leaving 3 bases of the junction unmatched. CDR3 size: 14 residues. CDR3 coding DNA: TGTGCCAGCAGCGTACTAGCGGGAGAAGACGAGCAGTACTTC. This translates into CASSVLAGEDEQYF.

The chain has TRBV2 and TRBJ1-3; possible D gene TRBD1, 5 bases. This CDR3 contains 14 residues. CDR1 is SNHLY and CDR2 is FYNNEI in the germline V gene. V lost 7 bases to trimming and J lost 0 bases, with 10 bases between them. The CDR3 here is CASTGAPSGNTIYF. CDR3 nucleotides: TGTGCCAGCACTGGGGCACCCTCTGGAAACACCATATATTTT.

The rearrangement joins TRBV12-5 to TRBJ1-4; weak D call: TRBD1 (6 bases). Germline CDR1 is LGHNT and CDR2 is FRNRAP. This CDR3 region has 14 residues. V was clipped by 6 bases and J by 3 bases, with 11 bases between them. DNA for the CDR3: TGTGCTAGTGGAGACAGGTTCCCTAATGAAAAACTGTTTTTT. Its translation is CASGDRFPNEKLFF.

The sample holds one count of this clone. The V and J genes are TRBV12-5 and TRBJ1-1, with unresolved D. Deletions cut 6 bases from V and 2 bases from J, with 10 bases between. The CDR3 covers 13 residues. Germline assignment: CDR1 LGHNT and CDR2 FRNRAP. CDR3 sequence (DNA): TGTGCTAGTGGCCCAAAAAAAAACACTGAAGCTTTCTTT. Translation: CASGPKKNTEAFF.

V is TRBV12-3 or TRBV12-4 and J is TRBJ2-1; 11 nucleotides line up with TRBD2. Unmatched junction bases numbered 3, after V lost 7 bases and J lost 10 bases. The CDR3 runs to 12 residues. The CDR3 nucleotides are TGTGCCAGCACCCGACTAGCGGGAGAGCAGTTCTTC. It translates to CASTRLAGEQFF.

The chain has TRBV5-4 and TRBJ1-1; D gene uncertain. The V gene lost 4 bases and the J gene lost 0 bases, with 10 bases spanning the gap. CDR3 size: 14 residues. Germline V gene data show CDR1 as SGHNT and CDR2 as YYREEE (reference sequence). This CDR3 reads CASSPSWMNTEAFF. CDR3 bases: TGTGCCAGCAGCCCCAGTTGGATGAACACTGAAGCTTTCTTT.

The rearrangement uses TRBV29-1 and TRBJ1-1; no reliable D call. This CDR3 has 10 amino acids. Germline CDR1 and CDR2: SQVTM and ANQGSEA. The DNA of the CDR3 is TGCACCCCCGAAGAGCTTGAAGCTTTCTTT. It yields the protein CTPEELEAFF.

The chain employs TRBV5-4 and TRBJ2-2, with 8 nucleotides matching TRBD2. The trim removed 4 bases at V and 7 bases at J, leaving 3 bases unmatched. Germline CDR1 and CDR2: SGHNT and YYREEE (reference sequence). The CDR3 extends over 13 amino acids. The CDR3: CASSRREVGELFF. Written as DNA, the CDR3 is TGTGCCAGCAGCCGGCGGGAGGTCGGGGAGCTGTTTTTT.

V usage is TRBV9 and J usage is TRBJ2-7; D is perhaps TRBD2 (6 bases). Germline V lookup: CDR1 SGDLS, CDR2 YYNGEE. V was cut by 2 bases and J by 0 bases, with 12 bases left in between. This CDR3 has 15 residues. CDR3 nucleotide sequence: TGTGCCAGCAGCGTGGGGACTGATCACTCCTACGAGCAGTACTTC. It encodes CASSVGTDHSYEQYF.

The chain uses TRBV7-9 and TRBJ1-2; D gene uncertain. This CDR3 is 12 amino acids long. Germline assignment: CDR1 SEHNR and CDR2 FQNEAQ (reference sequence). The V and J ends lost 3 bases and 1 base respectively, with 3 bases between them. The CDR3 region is CASSLGNYGYTF. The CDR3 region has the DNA TGTGCCAGCAGCTTGGGTAACTATGGCTACACCTTC.

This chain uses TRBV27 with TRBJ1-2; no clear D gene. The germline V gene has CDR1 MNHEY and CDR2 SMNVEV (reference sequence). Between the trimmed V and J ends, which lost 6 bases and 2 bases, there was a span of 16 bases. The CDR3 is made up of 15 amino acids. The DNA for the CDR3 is TGTGCCAGCAGGGCGGACTCCGGATGGAACTATGGCTACACCTTC. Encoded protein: CASRADSGWNYGYTF.

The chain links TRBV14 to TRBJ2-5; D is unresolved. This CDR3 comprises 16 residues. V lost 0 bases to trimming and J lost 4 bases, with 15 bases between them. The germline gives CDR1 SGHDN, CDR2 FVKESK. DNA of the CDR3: TGTGCCAGCAGCCAAGAGGCCATGACAAGGCTAGAGACCCAGTACTTC. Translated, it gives CASSQEAMTRLETQYF.

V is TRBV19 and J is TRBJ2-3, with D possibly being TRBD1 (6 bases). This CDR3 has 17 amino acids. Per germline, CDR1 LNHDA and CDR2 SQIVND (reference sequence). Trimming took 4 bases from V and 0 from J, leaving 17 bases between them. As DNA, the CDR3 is TGTGCCAGTAGTACCCAAGGACGGACAGTTAGCACAGATACGCAGTATTTT. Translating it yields CASSTQGRTVSTDTQYF.

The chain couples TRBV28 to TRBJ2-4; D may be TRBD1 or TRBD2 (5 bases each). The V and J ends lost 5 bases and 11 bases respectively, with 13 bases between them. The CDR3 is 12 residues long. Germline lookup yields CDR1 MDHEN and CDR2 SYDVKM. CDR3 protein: CASSPILGVQYF. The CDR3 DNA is TGTGCCAGCAGTCCAATATTGGGGGTTCAGTACTTC.

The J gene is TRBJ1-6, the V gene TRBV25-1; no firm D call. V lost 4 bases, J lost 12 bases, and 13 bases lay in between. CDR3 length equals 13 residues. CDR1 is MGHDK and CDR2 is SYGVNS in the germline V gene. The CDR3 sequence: CASSGRTVEPLHF. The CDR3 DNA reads TGTGCCAGCAGTGGCCGGACGGTCGAACCCCTCCACTTT.

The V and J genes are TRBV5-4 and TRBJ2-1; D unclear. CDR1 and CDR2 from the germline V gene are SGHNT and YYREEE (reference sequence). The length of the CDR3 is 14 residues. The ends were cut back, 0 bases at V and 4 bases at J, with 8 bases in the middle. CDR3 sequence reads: CASSLGLDYNEQFF. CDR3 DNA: TGTGCCAGCAGCTTGGGACTGGATTACAATGAGCAGTTCTTC. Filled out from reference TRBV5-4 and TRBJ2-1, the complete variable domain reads ETGVTQSPTHLIKTRGQQVTLRCSSQSGHNTVSWYQQALGQGPQFIFQYYREEENGRGNFPPRFSGLQFPNYSSELNVNALELDDSALYLCASSLGLDYNEQFFGPGTRLTVL.

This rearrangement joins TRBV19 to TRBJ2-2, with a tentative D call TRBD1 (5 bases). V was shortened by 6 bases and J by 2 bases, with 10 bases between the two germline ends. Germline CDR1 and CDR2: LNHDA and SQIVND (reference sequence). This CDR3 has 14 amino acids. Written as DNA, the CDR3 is TGTGCCAGTAGCTACAGGCCCAACACCGGGGAGCTGTTTTTT. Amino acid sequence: CASSYRPNTGELFF.

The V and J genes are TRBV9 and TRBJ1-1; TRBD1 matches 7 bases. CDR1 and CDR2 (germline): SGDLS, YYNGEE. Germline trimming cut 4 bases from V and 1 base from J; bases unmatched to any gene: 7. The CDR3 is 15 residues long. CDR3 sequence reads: CASSPTDRSNTEAFF. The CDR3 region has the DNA TGTGCCAGCAGCCCGACGGACAGGTCGAACACTGAAGCTTTCTTT.